These 27 T cell receptor beta chains were all obtained from the same sample, sequenced in a study of CD8+ T cells in alopecia areata. Stated treatment: oral pan-JAK inhibitor, 5-10 mg twice daily. cDNA prepared by RNA extraction and subsequent reverse transcription served as the template for sequencing. Sequencing was performed with immunoSEQ multiplex PCR; in TCRdb, only in-frame clones are kept and a portion is missing. The sample lists 250,000 to 300,000 clones; roughly 60% were seen once. The specimen was CD4+ T cells sorted from blood, collected at week 24, from a patient treated with tofacitinib. These receptor sequences come from a human donor with alopecia areata.

The rearrangement joins TRBV2 to TRBJ2-7; D not certain. The germline V and J ends were trimmed by 8 bases and 2 bases, with 7 bases remaining between them. From germline, CDR1 is SNHLY and CDR2 FYNNEI. The CDR3 is 11 amino acids. CDR3 in amino acids: CASEPTYEQYF. CDR3 in DNA: TGTGCCAGCGAACCTACCTACGAGCAGTACTTC.

In this sample, this clone turned up a few times. The chain is built from TRBV6-5 and TRBJ2-7; 7 positions agree with TRBD1. The CDR3 spans 12 residues. Germline CDR1 reads MNHEY; CDR2 reads SVGAGI. V was pared by 6 bases and J by 9 bases, with 8 bases of the junction left unmatched. As DNA, the CDR3 is TGTGCCAGCAGGCAGGGGGAGATGCGGCAGTACTTC. It encodes CASRQGEMRQYF.

The chain uses TRBV30 and TRBJ2-5; TRBD2 matches 7 bases. Germline values: CDR1 GTSNPN, CDR2 SVGIG (reference sequence). V shed 8 bases, J shed 6 bases, and the junction held 15 bases outside the gene matches. CDR3 length: 14 amino acids. The CDR3 reads CAAYLAAPRQTQYF. DNA for the CDR3: TGTGCCGCCTATCTAGCGGCCCCTCGACAGACCCAGTACTTC.

This chain connects TRBV5-1 to TRBJ1-2; unclear D gene. The germline V and J ends were trimmed by 0 bases and 4 bases, with 10 bases remaining between them. From germline, CDR1 is SGHRS and CDR2 YFSETQ. This CDR3 has 14 amino acids. Here the CDR3 DNA reads TGCGCCAGCAGCTTGGAATGGGGAATCTATGGCTACACCTTC. Protein product: CASSLEWGIYGYTF.

The CDR3 DNA follows: TGTGCCAGCAGTTTACTGACAGGAAGGGAGACCCAGTACTTC. This encodes CASSLLTGRETQYF. The chain recombines TRBV28 with TRBJ2-5; tentative D call: TRBD1 (6 bases). This CDR3 spans 14 amino acids. The ends were cut back, 2 bases at V and 5 bases at J, with 12 bases in the middle. Germline V CDR1 and CDR2: MDHEN, SYDVKM.

This clone has just a few counts. This rearrangement joins TRBV5-6 to TRBJ1-2; D possibly corresponds to TRBD1 (6 bases). CDR3 length: 15 residues. V was shortened by 0 bases and J by 6 bases, with 15 bases between the two germline ends. From germline, CDR1 is SGHDT and CDR2 YYEEEE. The CDR3 sequence is CASSLATGLTDGYTF. CDR3 nucleotide sequence: TGTGCCAGCAGCTTGGCCACAGGGCTAACTGATGGCTACACCTTC.

In this sample, this clone turned up once. The CDR3 DNA is TGCGCCAGCAGCCGAGGTTCAGGACAGAGGAACGCAGATACGCAGTATTTT. Translated: CASSRGSGQRNADTQYF. V gene TRBV5-1 combines with J gene TRBJ2-3; tentative D call: TRBD1 (6 bases). The CDR3 covers 17 residues. V was pared by 4 bases and J by 4 bases, with 22 bases between. Germline V gives CDR1 SGHRS, CDR2 YFSETQ.

This clone was observed a few times. CDR3 bases: TGTGCCAGTAGCAAGGGACAGTTTAATTCACCCCTCCACTTT. Translating gives CASSKGQFNSPLHF. The chain is built from TRBV19 and TRBJ1-6; 7 nucleotides align to TRBD1. J gave up 6 bases and V 6 bases, and 5 bases lay outside the gene matches. Germline CDR1 LNHDA, CDR2 SQIVND (reference sequence). The CDR3 has 14 residues.

This chain uses TRBV5-1 with TRBJ2-1; TRBD2 agrees at 7 bases. Germline trimming cut 2 bases from V and 10 bases from J; bases unmatched to any gene: 6. The CDR3 length is 13 residues. Germline loops: CDR1 SGHRS, CDR2 YFSETQ. CDR3 sequence: CASSFPRGGEQFF. The CDR3 DNA follows: TGCGCCAGCAGCTTCCCTCGCGGGGGAGAGCAGTTCTTC. The complete variable domain, with remaining parts taken from reference TRBV5-1 and TRBJ2-1, reads KAGVTQTPRYLIKTRGQQVTLSCSPISGHRSVSWYQQTPGQGLQFLFEYFSETQRNKGNFPGRFSGRQFSNSRSEMNVSTLELGDSALYLCASSFPRGGEQFFGPGTRLTVL.

The chain couples TRBV6-6 to TRBJ2-3, with 8 bases aligning to TRBD1. This CDR3 contains 15 residues. Germline trimming cut 2 bases from V and 4 bases from J; bases unmatched to any gene: 5. Germline lookup yields CDR1 MNHNY and CDR2 SVGAGI (reference sequence). Here the CDR3 reads CASSYETGVADTQYF. The CDR3 coding sequence is TGTGCCAGCAGTTACGAGACAGGGGTCGCAGATACGCAGTATTTT.

This sequence joins TRBV5-4 and TRBJ1-2, with a tentative D call TRBD1 (5 bases). The CDR3 is 14 amino acids. The V and J ends lost 5 bases and 4 bases respectively, with 15 bases between them. The germline CDR1 and CDR2 sequences are SGHNT and YYREEE (reference sequence). CDR3 loop: CASRQTAPGYGYTF. CDR3 sequence (DNA): TGTGCCAGCAGACAGACAGCCCCTGGCTATGGCTACACCTTC.

This chain connects TRBV29-1 to TRBJ2-6; TRBD1 is a possible D gene (5 bases). The V end was cut by 5 bases, the J end by 2 bases, with 25 bases between. This CDR3 contains 19 residues. Germline values: CDR1 SQVTM, CDR2 ANQGSEA. CDR3 bases: TGCAGCGTTAGATTTTTGGAACAGGCCGGGCCCGCTGGGGCCAACGTCCTGACTTTC. As protein: CSVRFLEQAGPAGANVLTF.

The chain couples TRBV10-3 to TRBJ2-3, with D perhaps given as TRBD1 or TRBD2 (5 bases each). There are 14 residues in the CDR3. Between the trimmed V and J ends, which lost 11 bases and 1 base, there was a span of 16 bases. Germline V gives CDR1 ENHRY, CDR2 SYGVKD. The CDR3 loop is CAEHGRGRTDTQYF. CDR3 in DNA: TGTGCCGAACACGGACGGGGCCGCACAGATACGCAGTATTTT.

This clone came up a few times. The rearrangement joins TRBV7-8 to TRBJ1-1, with 8 bases identical to TRBD1. Trimming removed 1 base from V and 4 bases from J; junction bases left unmatched: 8. Germline assignment: CDR1 SGHVS and CDR2 FQNEAQ. The CDR3 sequence is 16 residues long. Here the CDR3 reads CASSLVAGGKGTEAFF. As DNA, the CDR3 is TGTGCCAGCAGCTTAGTAGCAGGGGGCAAGGGCACTGAAGCTTTCTTT.

This clone was seen a few times. V is TRBV29-1 and J is TRBJ2-7; 8 bases match TRBD2. Per the germline V gene, CDR1 is SQVTM and CDR2 is ANQGSEA. Unmatched junction bases numbered 3, after V lost 5 bases and J lost 0 bases. This CDR3 has 13 amino acids. The CDR3 sequence is CSVKRGSSYEQYF. The CDR3 nucleotides read TGCAGCGTTAAGCGGGGGAGCTCCTACGAGCAGTACTTC.

The gene calls are TRBV9 and TRBJ1-2; maybe TRBD1 (6 bases). CDR3 length: 12 amino acids. Germline assignment: CDR1 SGDLS and CDR2 YYNGEE. The V gene lost 7 bases and the J gene lost 2 bases, with 9 bases spanning the gap. CDR3 sequence: CASLGQNYGYTF. The CDR3, as DNA: TGTGCCAGCCTAGGACAGAACTATGGCTACACCTTC.

This chain uses TRBV29-1 with TRBJ2-3, with D possibly being TRBD1 or TRBD2 (6 bases each). This CDR3 is 14 amino acids long. The V gene lost 7 bases and the J gene lost 2 bases, with 16 bases spanning the gap. The germline V gene encodes CDR1 SQVTM and CDR2 ANQGSEA. The CDR3 bases are TGCAGCGGGGGGGCGGTCTCACTCACAGATACGCAGTATTTT. This gives the protein CSGGAVSLTDTQYF.

The chain carries TRBV25-1 and TRBJ2-2; TRBD1 aligns across 11 bases. Germline V CDR1 and CDR2: MGHDK, SYGVNS. The CDR3 extends over 16 amino acids. Unmatched junction bases numbered 3, after V lost 3 bases and J lost 3 bases. The CDR3 coding sequence is TGTGCCAGCAGTGACCCGGGACAGGGGGACACCGGGGAGCTGTTTTTT. It translates to CASSDPGQGDTGELFF.

This clone was recorded once. The chain uses TRBV9 and TRBJ1-2; 8 nucleotides align to TRBD1. Germline V CDR1 and CDR2: SGDLS, YYNGEE. The CDR3 has 15 amino acids. V dropped 7 bases and J dropped 1; count of bases not matched to a gene: 9. CDR3 nucleotides: TGTGCCAGCTCATACCTCGGACAGGGTAACTATGGCTACACCTTC. Translated, it gives CASSYLGQGNYGYTF.

The V call is TRBV5-6, the J call TRBJ2-3, with 7 bases that match TRBD2. This CDR3 has 16 amino acids. J lost 5 bases, V lost 2 bases, and 11 bases had no gene match. Per germline, CDR1 SGHDT and CDR2 YYEEEE. The CDR3 coding sequence is TGTGCCAGCAGCTTTAGCGGACTAGTCATGAAAGATACGCAGTATTTT. This sequence encodes CASSFSGLVMKDTQYF.

This chain links TRBV29-1 with TRBJ2-3; TRBD1 might be the D (5 bases). V gave up 1 base and J gave up 4 bases, with 15 bases separating them. The germline V gene has CDR1 SQVTM and CDR2 ANQGSEA. This CDR3 region has 15 residues. The CDR3 DNA reads TGCAGCGTTGAAGGGGCAGGGCGAGATGCAGATACGCAGTATTTT. Protein product: CSVEGAGRDADTQYF.

In this sample, this clone turned up once. V and J are TRBV7-9 and TRBJ2-7; D assignment may be TRBD1 or TRBD2 (5 bases each). The germline gives CDR1 SEHNR, CDR2 FQNEAQ (reference sequence). Trimming removed 1 base from V and 2 bases from J, with 15 bases in between. This CDR3 is 16 amino acids long. This chain's CDR3 is CASSLGSGTIPYEQYF. The CDR3 DNA reads TGTGCCAGCAGCTTAGGGTCCGGGACCATCCCCTACGAGCAGTACTTC.

This chain joins TRBV4-2 and TRBJ2-2; no firm D call. Germline CDR1 and CDR2: LGHNA and YNFKEQ. Trimming shortened V by 5 bases and J by 4 bases, and 11 bases separated the two germline ends. The CDR3 contains 14 residues. The CDR3 coding sequence is TGTGCCAGCAGCTACAGACTTGGCACCGGGGAGCTGTTTTTT. It is translated as CASSYRLGTGELFF.

The chain combines TRBV20-1 with TRBJ2-3, with D uncertain. This CDR3 contains 11 residues. Germline V gene data show CDR1 as DFQATT and CDR2 as SNEGSKA (reference sequence). Trimming left V 5 bases short and J 5 bases short, with 8 bases between. CDR3 DNA sequence: TGCAGTGCTGCCGACCAAGATACGCAGTATTTT. This gives the protein CSAADQDTQYF.

This clone appeared a few times. V gene TRBV29-1 combines with J gene TRBJ1-2, with unresolved D. This CDR3 is 11 amino acids long. V lost 7 bases to trimming and J lost 0 bases, with 6 bases between them. Germline V gives CDR1 SQVTM, CDR2 ANQGSEA. In DNA form, the CDR3 reads TGCAGCGGCGAAACTAACTATGGCTACACCTTC. It codes for CSGETNYGYTF. Filled out from reference TRBV29-1 and TRBJ1-2, the complete variable domain reads SAVISQKPSRDICQRGTSLTIQCQVDSQVTMMFWYRQQPGQSLTLIATANQGSEATYESGFVIDKFPISRPNLTFSTLTVSNMSPEDSSIYLCSGETNYGYTFGSGTRLTVV.

The chain has TRBV10-3 and TRBJ2-3, with D hard to call. Trimming cost V 2 bases and J 2 bases, with 2 bases left between them. The CDR3 runs 12 residues. Germline V lookup: CDR1 ENHRY, CDR2 SYGVKD. CDR3 loop: CAISEATDTQYF. For the CDR3, the DNA is TGTGCCATCAGTGAGGCCACAGATACGCAGTATTTT.

This chain joins TRBV6-5 and TRBJ1-4, with 8 bases lining up with TRBD1. The CDR3 is 14 amino acids. Germline values: CDR1 MNHEY, CDR2 SVGAGI. The trim removed 8 bases at V and 5 bases at J, leaving 7 bases unmatched. The CDR3 region is CASSRTGTNEKLFF. As DNA, the CDR3 is TGTGCCAGCTCCAGGACAGGGACCAATGAAAAACTGTTTTTT.